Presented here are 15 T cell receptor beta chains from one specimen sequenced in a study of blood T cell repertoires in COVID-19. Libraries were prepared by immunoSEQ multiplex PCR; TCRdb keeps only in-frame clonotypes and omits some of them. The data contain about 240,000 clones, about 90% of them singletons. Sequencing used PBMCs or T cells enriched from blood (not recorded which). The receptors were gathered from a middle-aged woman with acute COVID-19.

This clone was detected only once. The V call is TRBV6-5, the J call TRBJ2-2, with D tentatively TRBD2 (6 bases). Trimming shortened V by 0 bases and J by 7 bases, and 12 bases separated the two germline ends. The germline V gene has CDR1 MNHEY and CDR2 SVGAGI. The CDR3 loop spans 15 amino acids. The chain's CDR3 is CASSYSTSFHGELFF. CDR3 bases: TGTGCCAGCAGTTACTCGACTAGTTTTCACGGGGAGCTGTTTTTT.

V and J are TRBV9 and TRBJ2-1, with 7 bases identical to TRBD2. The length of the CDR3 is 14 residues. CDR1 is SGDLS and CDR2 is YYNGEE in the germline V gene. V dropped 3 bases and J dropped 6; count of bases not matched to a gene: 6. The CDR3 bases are TGTGCCAGCAGCGATGTCGGGAGGCTCAATGAGCAGTTCTTC. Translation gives CASSDVGRLNEQFF.

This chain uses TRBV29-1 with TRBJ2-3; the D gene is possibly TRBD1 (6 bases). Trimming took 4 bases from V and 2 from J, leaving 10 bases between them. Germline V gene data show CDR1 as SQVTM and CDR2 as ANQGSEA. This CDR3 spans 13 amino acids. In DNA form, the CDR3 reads TGCAGCGTTGGGACAGCCAACACAGATACGCAGTATTTT. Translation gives CSVGTANTDTQYF.

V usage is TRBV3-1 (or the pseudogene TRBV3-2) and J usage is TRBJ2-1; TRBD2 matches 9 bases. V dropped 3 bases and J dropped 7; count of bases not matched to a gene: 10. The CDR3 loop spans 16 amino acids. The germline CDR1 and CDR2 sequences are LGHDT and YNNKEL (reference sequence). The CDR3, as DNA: TGTGCCAGCAGCCATGGAGGCGGGAGGGCCAGTAATGAGCAGTTCTTC. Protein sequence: CASSHGGGRASNEQFF.

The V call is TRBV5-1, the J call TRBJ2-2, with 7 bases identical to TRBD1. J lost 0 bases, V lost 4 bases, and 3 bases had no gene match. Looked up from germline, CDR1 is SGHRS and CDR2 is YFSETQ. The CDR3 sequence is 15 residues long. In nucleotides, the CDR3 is TGCGCCAGCAGCCGGCAGGGGGCGAACACCGGGGAGCTGTTTTTT. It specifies CASSRQGANTGELFF. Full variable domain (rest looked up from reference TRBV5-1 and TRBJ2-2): KAGVTQTPRYLIKTRGQQVTLSCSPISGHRSVSWYQQTPGQGLQFLFEYFSETQRNKGNFPGRFSGRQFSNSRSEMNVSTLELGDSALYLCASSRQGANTGELFFGEGSRLTVL.

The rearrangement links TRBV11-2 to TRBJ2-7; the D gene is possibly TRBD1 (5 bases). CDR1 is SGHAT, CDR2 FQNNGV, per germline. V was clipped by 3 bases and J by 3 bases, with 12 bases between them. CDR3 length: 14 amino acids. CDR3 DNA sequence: TGTGCCAGCAGCTTCCTTCGACAGAACTACGAGCAGTACTTC. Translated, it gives CASSFLRQNYEQYF.

Here the CDR3 DNA reads TGTGCCAGCAGCTTAGGCCAGAACTATGGCTACACCTTC. The encoded protein is CASSLGQNYGYTF. The chain uses TRBV11-2 and TRBJ1-2; D is undetermined. V was cut by 1 base and J by 2 bases, with 5 bases left in between. The CDR3 spans 13 residues. Germline assignment: CDR1 SGHAT and CDR2 FQNNGV.

CDR3 sequence: CASSEAATNQPQHF. In DNA, the CDR3 is TGTGCCAGCAGTGAAGCGGCCACCAATCAGCCCCAGCATTTT. The chain is built from TRBV6-4 and TRBJ1-5; D unresolved. V was cut by 3 bases and J by 3 bases, with 9 bases left in between. The CDR3 totals 14 residues. Germline V CDR1 and CDR2: MRHNA, SNTAGT.

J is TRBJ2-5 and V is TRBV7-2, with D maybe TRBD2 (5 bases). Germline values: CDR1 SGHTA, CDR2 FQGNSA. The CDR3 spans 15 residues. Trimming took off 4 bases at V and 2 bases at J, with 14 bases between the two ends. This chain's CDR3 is CASSSLPGYQETQYF. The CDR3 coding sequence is TGTGCCAGCAGCTCCTTACCGGGATATCAAGAGACCCAGTACTTC.

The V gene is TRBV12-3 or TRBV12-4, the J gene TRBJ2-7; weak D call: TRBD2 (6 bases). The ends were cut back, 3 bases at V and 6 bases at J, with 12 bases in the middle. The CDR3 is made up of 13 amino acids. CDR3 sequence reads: CASSFKIAAEQYF. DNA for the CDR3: TGTGCCAGCAGTTTTAAGATAGCGGCCGAGCAGTACTTC.

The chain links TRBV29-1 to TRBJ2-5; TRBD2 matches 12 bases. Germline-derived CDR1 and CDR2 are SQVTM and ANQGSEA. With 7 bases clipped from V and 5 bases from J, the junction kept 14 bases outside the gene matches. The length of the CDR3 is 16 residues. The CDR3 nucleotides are TGCAGCGGTTCGAGTCTAGCGGGAGGGCCCTTGGAGACCCAGTACTTC. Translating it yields CSGSSLAGGPLETQYF. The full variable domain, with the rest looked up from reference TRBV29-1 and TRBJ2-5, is SAVISQKPSRDICQRGTSLTIQCQVDSQVTMMFWYRQQPGQSLTLIATANQGSEATYESGFVIDKFPISRPNLTFSTLTVSNMSPEDSSIYLCSGSSLAGGPLETQYFGPGTRLLVL.

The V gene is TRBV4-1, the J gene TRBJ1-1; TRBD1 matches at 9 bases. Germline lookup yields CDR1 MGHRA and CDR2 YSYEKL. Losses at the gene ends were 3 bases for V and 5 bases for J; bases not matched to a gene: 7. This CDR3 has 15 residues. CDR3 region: CASSHRTGDRTEAFF. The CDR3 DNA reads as TGCGCCAGCAGCCACAGGACAGGGGATAGGACTGAAGCTTTCTTT.

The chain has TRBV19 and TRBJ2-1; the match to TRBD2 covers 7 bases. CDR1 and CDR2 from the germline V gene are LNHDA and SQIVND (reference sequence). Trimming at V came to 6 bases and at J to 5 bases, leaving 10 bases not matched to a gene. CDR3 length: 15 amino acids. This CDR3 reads CASRPTSLAHNEQFF. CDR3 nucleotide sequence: TGTGCCAGTAGACCAACCTCACTAGCGCACAATGAGCAGTTCTTC.

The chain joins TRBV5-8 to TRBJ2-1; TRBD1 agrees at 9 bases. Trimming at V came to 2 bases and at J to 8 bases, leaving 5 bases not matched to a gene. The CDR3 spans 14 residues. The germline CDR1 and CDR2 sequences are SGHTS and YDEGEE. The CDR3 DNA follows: TGTGCCAGCAGCTTTGGGACAGGGTCCGATGAGCAGTTCTTC. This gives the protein CASSFGTGSDEQFF.

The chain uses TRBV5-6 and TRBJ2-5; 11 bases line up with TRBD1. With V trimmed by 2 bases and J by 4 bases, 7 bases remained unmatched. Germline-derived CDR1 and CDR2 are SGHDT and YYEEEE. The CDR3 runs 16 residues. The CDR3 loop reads CASSFRDRGMAETQYF. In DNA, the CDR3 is TGTGCCAGCAGCTTTAGGGACAGGGGGATGGCAGAGACCCAGTACTTC.